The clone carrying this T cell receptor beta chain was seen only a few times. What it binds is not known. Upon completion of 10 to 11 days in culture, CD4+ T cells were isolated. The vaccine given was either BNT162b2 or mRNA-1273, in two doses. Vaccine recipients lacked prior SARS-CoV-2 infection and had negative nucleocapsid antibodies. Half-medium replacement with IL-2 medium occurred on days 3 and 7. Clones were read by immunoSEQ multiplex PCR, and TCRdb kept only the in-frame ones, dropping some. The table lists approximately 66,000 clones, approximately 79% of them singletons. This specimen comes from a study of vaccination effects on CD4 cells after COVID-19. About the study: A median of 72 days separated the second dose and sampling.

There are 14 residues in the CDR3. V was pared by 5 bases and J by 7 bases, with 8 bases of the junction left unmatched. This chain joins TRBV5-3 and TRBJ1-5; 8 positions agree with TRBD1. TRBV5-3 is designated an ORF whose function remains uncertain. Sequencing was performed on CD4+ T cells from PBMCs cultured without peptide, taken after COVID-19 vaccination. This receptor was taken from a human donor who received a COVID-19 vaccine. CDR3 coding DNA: TGTGCCAGAAGACCTGGACAGGGAGCCCAGCCCCAGCATTTT. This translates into CARRPGQGAQPQHF.